This T cell receptor beta chain was recorded in a study of blood T cell repertoires in COVID-19. For the study at large: Acute and convalescent COVID-19 specimens originated in the United States, Italy and Spain.

TCRdb keeps only in-frame clones here, not all; method: immunoSEQ multiplex PCR. The table has about 110,000 clones, under 85% seen once. The CDR3 length is 14 residues. Germline lookup yields CDR1 LGHDT and CDR2 YNNKEL (reference sequence). After removal of 3 bases from V and 5 bases from J, the junction contained 3 bases not matched to a gene. The source of this sequence is a woman in her 70s with acute or convalescent COVID-19. Input material: peripheral blood. The V and J genes are TRBV3-1 (or the pseudogene TRBV3-2) and TRBJ1-4; 7 bases match TRBD1. Written as DNA, the CDR3 is TGTGCCAGCAGCCATCAGGGGGGCAATGAAAAACTGTTTTTT. As protein: CASSHQGGNEKLFF.